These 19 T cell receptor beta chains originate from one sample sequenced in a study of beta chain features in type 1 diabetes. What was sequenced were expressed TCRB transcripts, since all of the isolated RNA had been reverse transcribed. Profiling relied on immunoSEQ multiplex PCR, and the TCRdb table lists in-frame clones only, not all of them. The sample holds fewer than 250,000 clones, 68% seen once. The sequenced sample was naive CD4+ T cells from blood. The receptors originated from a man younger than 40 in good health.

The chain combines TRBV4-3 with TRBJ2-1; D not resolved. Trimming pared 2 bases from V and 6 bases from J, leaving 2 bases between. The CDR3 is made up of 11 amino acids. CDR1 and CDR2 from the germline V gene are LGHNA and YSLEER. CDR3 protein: CASSQSNEQFF. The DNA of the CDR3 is TGCGCCAGCAGCCAATCCAATGAGCAGTTCTTC.

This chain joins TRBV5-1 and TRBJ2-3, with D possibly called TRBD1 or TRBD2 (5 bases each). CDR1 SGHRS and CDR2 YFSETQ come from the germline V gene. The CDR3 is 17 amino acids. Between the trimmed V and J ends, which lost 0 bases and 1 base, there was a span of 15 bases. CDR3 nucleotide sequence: TGCGCCAGCAGCTTGGCCGTATTAGGGGACGGCACAGATACGCAGTATTTT. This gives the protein CASSLAVLGDGTDTQYF. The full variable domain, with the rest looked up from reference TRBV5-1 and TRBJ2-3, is KAGVTQTPRYLIKTRGQQVTLSCSPISGHRSVSWYQQTPGQGLQFLFEYFSETQRNKGNFPGRFSGRQFSNSRSEMNVSTLELGDSALYLCASSLAVLGDGTDTQYFGPGTRLTVL.

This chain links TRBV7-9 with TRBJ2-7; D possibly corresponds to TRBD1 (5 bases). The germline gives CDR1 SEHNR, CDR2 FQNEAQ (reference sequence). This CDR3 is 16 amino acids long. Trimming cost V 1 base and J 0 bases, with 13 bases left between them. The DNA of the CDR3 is TGTGCCAGCAGCTTAGATAAGCAGGGATTCTCCTACGAGCAGTACTTC. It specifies CASSLDKQGFSYEQYF.

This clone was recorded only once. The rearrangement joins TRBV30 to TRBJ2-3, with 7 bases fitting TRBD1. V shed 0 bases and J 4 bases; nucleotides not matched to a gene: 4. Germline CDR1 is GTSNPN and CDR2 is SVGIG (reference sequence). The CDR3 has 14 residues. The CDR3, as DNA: TGTGCCTGGAGTGTACAGGGGACGTCAGATACGCAGTATTTT. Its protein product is CAWSVQGTSDTQYF.

The CDR3 sequence is CASSNSPGRSNQPQHF. The CDR3 DNA reads as TGTGCCAGCAGCAACTCCCCGGGGAGGAGTAATCAGCCCCAGCATTTT. This sequence joins TRBV7-9 and TRBJ1-5; unclear D gene. Trimming removed 5 bases at V and 4 bases at J, with 18 bases between. The germline CDR1 and CDR2 sequences are SEHNR and FQNEAQ (reference sequence). This CDR3 spans 16 amino acids.

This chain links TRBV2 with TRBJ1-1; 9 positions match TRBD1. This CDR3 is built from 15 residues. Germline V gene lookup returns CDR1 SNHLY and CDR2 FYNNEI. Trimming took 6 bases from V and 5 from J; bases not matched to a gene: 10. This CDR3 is CASSLPGQGKTEAFF. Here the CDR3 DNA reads TGTGCCAGCAGCCTCCCCGGACAGGGGAAAACTGAAGCTTTCTTT.

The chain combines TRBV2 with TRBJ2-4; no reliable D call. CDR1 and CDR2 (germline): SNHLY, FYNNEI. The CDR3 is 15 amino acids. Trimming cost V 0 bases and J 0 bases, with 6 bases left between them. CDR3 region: CASSEALVAKNIQYF. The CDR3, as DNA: TGTGCCAGCAGTGAAGCGCTTGTAGCCAAAAACATTCAGTACTTC.

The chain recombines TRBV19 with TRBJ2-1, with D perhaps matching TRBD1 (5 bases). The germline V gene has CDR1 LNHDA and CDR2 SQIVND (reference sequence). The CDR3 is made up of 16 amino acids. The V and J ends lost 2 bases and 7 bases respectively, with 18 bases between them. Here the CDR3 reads CASSIQGTHTTNEQFF. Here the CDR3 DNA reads TGTGCCAGTAGTATACAGGGAACTCACACCACTAATGAGCAGTTCTTC.

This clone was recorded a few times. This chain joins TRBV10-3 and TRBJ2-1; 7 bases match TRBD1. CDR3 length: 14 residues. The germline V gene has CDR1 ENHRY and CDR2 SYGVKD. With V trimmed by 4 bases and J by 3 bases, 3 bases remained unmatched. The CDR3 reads CAISGTGGYNEQFF. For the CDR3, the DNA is TGTGCCATCAGTGGGACAGGAGGCTACAATGAGCAGTTCTTC.

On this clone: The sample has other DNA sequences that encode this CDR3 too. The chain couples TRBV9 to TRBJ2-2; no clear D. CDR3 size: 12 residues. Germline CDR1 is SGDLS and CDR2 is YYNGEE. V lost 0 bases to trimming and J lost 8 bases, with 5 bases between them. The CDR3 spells CASSVVAGELFF. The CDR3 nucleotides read TGTGCCAGCAGCGTAGTGGCGGGGGAGCTGTTTTTT.

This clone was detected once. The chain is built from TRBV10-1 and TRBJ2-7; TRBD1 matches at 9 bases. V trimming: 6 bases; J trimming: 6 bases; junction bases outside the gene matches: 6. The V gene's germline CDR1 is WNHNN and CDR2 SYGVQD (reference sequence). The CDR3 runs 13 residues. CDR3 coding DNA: TGCGCCAGCAGCTCCGGGACAGGGTTCGAGCAGTACTTC. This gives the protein CASSSGTGFEQYF.

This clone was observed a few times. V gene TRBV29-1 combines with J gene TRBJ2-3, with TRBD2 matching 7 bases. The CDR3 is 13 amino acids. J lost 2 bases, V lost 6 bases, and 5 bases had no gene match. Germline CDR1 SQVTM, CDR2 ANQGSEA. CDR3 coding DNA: TGCAGCGTCCGAGCGGGAACCACAGATACGCAGTATTTT. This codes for CSVRAGTTDTQYF.

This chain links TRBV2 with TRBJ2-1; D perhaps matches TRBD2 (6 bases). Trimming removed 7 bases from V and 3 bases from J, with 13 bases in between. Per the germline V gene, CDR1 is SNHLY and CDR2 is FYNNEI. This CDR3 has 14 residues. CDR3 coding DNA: TGTGCCAGCACGGGACTTGAGGGCTACAATGAGCAGTTCTTC. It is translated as CASTGLEGYNEQFF.

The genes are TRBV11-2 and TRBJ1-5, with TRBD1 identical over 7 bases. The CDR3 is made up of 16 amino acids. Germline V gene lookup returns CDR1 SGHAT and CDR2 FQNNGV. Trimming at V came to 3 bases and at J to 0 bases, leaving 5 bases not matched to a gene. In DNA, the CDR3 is TGTGCCAGCAGCTTCCCCAGGGGGGTTAGCAATCAGCCCCAGCATTTT. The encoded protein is CASSFPRGVSNQPQHF.

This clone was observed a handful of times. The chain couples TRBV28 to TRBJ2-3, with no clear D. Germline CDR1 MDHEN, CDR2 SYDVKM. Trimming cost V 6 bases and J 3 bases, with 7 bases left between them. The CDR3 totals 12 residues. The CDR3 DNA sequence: TGTGCCAGCAGCCTCGGGACAGATACGCAGTATTTT. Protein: CASSLGTDTQYF.

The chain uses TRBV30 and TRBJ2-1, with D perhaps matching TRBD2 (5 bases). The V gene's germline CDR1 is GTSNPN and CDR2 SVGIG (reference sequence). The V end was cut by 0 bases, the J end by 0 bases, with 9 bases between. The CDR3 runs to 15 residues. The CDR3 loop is CAWSVGLSSYNEQFF. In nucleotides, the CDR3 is TGTGCCTGGAGTGTAGGACTCAGCTCCTACAATGAGCAGTTCTTC. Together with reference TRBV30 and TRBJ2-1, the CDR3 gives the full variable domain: SQTIHQWPATLVQPVGSPLSLECTVEGTSNPNLYWYRQAAGRGLQLLFYSVGIGQISSEVPQNLSASRPQDRQFILSSKKLLLSDSGFYLCAWSVGLSSYNEQFFGPGTRLTVL.

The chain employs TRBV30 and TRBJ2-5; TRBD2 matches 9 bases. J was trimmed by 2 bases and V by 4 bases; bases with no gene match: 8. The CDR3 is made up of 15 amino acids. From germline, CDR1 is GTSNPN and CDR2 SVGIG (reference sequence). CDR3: CAWMREGRDQETQYF. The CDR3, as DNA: TGTGCCTGGATGCGGGAGGGCCGAGATCAAGAGACCCAGTACTTC. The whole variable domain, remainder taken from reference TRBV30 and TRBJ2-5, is SQTIHQWPATLVQPVGSPLSLECTVEGTSNPNLYWYRQAAGRGLQLLFYSVGIGQISSEVPQNLSASRPQDRQFILSSKKLLLSDSGFYLCAWMREGRDQETQYFGPGTRLLVL.

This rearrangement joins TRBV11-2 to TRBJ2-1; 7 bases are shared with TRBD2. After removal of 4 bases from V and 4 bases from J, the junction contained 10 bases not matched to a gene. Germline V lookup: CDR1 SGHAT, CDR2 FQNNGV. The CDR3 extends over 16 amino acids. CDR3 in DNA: TGTGCCAGCAGCTCGAGGCTAGCGGACGCTTACAATGAGCAGTTCTTC. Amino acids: CASSSRLADAYNEQFF.

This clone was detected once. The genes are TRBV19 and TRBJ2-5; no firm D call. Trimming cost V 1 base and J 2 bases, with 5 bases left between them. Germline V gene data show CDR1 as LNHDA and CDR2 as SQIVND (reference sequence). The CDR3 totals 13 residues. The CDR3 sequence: CASSIAAQETQYF. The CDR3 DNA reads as TGTGCCAGTAGTATAGCGGCACAAGAGACCCAGTACTTC.